This entry concerns a single T cell receptor beta chain. One junction end disagrees with the germline gene, perhaps due to a read error. CDR1 and CDR2 from the germline V gene are MDHEN and SYDVKM. This CDR3 has 15 residues. Donors were grouped by their self-reported clinical history. This specimen comes from a study of blood T cell repertoires in COVID-19. Study-wide context: Sample material is recorded as cDNA or gDNA derived from T cells, B-cell-depleted T cells, or PBMCs.

The assay was immunoSEQ multiplex PCR, and TCRdb's table has in-frame clones only and misses some. Of 200,000 to 250,000 clones listed, about 90% were seen once; the top ten hold 11%. The chain joins TRBV28 to TRBJ1-3; tentatively, D is TRBD1 (6 bases). Sequenced material: PBMCs or T cells enriched from blood (not recorded which). The sequence came from a man aged 25-45 years who had recovered from COVID-19. The CDR3 region is CARSARGAGGDTIYF. The CDR3 DNA reads TGTGCCCGCAGCGCGCGGGGGGCTGGGGGGGACACCATATATTTT.